The present entry profiles one TCR beta chain with its context. A read error may produce the germline difference seen at one junction end. This entry comes from a study of OX40 agonist ivuxolimab in advanced cancers. Across the study: Participants, roughly 80% male, averaged around 64 years of age, ranging from 23 to 79. Antecedent anti-PD-1, anti-PD-L1 or anti-CTLA-4 therapy was permissible, with roughly 40% having received some. Partial responses were observed in three patients, of whom one had hepatocellular carcinoma and two had cutaneous melanoma.

Germline CDR1 and CDR2: SSHAT and FNYEAQ (reference sequence). CDR3 length: 14 residues. The data were produced by immunoSEQ multiplex PCR, yet TCRdb's version contains in-frame clones alone and is incomplete. There are 84,000 or so clones in the sample; 90% to 95% occur only once, and 9.5% to 12% lies in the top ten. The gene calls are TRBV7-7 and TRBJ2-3; weak D call: TRBD2 (7 bases). This specimen consisted of CD4+ or CD8+ T cells sorted from blood, obtained in a trial of the OX40 agonist ivuxolimab. The clonotype originates from an adult with an advanced solid tumor such as melanoma, head and neck, liver or kidney cancer. The CDR3 is CASSLGGDTDTQYF. CDR3 DNA: TGTGCTAGCAGCTTAGGGGGGGACACAGATACGCAGTATTTT. Based on the CDR3 plus reference TRBV7-7 and TRBJ2-3, the full variable domain is GAGVSQSPRYKVTKRGQDVTLRCDPISSHATLYWYQQALGQGPEFLTYFNYEAQPDKSGLPSDRFSAERPEGSISTLTIQRTEQRDSAMYRCASSLGGDTDTQYFGPGTRLTVL.